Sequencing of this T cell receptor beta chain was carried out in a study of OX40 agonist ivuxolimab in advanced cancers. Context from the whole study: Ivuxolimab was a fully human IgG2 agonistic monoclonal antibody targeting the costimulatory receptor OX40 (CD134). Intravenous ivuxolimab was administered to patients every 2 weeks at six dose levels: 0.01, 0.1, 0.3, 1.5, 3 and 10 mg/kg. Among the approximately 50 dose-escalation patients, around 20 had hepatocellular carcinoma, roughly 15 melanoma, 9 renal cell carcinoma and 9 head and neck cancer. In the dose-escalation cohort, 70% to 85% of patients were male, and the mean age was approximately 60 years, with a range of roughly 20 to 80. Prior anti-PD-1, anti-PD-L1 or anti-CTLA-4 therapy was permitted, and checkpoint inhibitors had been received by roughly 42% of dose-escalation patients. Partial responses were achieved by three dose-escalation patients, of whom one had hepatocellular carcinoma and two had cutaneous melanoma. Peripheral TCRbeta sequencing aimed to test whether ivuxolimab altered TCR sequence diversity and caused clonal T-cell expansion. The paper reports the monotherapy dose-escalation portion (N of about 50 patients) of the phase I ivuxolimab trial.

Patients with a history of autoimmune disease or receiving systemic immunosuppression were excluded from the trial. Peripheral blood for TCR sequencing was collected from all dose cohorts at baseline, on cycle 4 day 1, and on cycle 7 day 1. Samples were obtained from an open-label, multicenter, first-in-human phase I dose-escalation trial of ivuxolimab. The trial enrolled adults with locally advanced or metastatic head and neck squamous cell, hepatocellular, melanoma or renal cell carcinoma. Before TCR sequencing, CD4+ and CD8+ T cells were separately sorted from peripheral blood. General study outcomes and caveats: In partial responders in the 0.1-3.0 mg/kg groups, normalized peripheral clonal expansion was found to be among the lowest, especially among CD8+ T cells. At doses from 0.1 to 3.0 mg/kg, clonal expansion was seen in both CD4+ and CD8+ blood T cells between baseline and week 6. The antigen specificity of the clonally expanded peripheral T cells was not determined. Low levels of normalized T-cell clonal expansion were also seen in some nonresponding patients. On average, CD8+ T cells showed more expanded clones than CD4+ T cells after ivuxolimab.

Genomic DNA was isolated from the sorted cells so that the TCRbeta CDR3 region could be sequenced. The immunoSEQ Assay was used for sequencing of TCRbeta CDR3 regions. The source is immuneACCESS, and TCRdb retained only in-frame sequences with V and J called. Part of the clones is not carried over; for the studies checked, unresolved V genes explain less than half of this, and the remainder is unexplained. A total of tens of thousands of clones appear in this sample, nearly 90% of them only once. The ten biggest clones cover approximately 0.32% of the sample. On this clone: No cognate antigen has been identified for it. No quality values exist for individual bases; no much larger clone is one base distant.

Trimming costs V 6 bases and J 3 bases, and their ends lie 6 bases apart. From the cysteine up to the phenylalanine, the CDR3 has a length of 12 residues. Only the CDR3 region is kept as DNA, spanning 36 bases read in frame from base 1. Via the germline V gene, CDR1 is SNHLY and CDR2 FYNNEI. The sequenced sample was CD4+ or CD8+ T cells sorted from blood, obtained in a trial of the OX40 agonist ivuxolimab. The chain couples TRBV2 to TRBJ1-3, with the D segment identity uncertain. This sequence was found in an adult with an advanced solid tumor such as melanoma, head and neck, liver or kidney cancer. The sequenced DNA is TGTGCCAGCAGGGGCGGTGGAAACACCATATATTTT. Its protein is CASRGGGNTIYF.